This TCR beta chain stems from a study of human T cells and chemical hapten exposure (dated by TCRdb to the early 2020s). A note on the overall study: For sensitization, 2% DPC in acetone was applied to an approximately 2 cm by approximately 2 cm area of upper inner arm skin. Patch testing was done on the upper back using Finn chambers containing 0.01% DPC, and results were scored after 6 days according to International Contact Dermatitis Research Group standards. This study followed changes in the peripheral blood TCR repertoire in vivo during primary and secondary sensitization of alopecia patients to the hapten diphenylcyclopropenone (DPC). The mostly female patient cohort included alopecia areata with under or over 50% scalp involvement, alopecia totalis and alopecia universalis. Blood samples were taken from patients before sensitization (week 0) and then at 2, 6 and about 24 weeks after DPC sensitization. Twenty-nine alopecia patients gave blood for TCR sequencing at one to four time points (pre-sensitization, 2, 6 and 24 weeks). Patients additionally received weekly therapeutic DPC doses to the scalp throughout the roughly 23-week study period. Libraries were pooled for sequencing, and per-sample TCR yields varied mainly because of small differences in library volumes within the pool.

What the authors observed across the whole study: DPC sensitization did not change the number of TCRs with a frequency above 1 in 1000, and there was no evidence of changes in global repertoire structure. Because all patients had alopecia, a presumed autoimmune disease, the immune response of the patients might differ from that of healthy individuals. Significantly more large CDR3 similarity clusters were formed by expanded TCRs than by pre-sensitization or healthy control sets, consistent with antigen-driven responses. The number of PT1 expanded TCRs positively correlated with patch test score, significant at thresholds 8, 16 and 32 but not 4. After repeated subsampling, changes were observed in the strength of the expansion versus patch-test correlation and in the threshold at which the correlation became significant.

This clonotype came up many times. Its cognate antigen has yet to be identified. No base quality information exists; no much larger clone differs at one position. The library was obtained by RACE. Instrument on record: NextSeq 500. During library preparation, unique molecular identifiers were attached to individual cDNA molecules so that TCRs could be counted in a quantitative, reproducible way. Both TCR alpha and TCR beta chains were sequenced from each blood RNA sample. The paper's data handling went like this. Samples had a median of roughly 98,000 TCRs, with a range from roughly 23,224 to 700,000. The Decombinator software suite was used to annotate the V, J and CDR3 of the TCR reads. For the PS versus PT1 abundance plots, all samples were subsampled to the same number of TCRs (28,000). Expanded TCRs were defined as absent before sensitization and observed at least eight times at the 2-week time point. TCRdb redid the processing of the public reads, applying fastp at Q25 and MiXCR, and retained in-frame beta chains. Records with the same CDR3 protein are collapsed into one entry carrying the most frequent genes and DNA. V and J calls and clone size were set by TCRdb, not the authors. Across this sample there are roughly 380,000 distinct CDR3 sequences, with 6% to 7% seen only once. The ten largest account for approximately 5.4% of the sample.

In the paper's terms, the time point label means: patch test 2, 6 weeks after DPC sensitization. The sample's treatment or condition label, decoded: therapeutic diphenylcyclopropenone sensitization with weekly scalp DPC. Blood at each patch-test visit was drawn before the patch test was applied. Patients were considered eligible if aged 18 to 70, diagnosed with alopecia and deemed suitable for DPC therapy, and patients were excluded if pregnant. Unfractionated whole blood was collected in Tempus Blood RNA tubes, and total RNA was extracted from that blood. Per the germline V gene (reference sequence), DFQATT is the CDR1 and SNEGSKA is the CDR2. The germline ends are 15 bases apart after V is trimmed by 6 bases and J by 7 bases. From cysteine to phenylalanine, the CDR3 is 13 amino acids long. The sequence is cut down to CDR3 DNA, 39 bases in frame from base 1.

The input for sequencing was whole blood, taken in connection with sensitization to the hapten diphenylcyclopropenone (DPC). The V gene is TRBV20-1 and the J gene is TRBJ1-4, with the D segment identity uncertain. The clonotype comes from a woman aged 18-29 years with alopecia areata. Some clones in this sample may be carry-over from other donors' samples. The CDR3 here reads CSATQGSSEKLFF. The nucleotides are TGCAGTGCCACCCAAGGGTCGAGTGAAAAACTGTTTTTT.